The 21 T cell receptor beta chains listed next were all sequenced from one sample in a study of T-cell memory formation after mild COVID-19. MiXCR was run by TCRdb on the 5' RACE reads, yielding one entry per CDR3 protein. Here the sample spans 400,000 to 550,000 distinct CDR3 sequences, nearly 25% being singletons. Sequenced input: PBMCs or a T cell subset sorted from them (not recorded which). These receptors originate from an adult woman who had mild COVID-19 (a few samples of this study predate the infection). Cell type and time point are not known.

The chain combines TRBV20-1 with TRBJ1-6; D gene ambiguous. Per germline, CDR1 DFQATT and CDR2 SNEGSKA (reference sequence). There are 16 residues in the CDR3. V lost 1 base and J lost 5, with 15 bases in between. The CDR3 loop is CSARVVKQTNNSPLHF. The CDR3 nucleotides are TGCAGTGCTAGAGTGGTGAAACAGACGAATAATTCACCCCTCCACTTT.

This rearrangement joins TRBV10-3 to TRBJ2-1; 14 bases line up with TRBD2. The CDR3 extends over 19 amino acids. Germline CDR1 ENHRY, CDR2 SYGVKD. V was pared by 1 base and J by 4 bases, with 9 bases of the junction left unmatched. The CDR3 DNA follows: TGTGCCATCAGTGAGTATCCGGGACTAGCGGGAGTTGGATACAATGAGCAGTTCTTC. Its protein is CAISEYPGLAGVGYNEQFF.

This chain links TRBV5-5 with TRBJ2-7; 9 bases align to TRBD2. The CDR3 extends over 16 amino acids. The J segment lost 3 bases and the V segment lost 4 bases, leaving 11 bases of the junction unmatched. CDR1 SGHKS and CDR2 YYEKEE come from the germline V gene (reference sequence). CDR3: CASSLPGVAGVYEQYF. The DNA for the CDR3 is TGTGCCAGCAGCCTCCCCGGGGTAGCGGGGGTCTACGAGCAGTACTTC. Variable domain in full (rest from reference TRBV5-5 and TRBJ2-7): DAGVTQSPTHLIKTRGQQVTLRCSPISGHKSVSWYQQVLGQGPQFIFQYYEKEERGRGNFPDRFSARQFPNYSSELNVNALLLGDSALYLCASSLPGVAGVYEQYFGPGTRLTVT.

This clonotype was counted only a few times. In DNA, the CDR3 is TGTGCCAGCAGTTCCCAGGAGGGACTCCGGGATACGCAGTATTTT. It is translated as CASSSQEGLRDTQYF. This chain joins TRBV12-3 or TRBV12-4 and TRBJ2-3; D perhaps matches TRBD2 (6 bases). The ends were cut back, 4 bases at V and 6 bases at J, with 17 bases in the middle. The CDR3 totals 15 residues.

This clonotype turned up a few times. The gene calls are TRBV5-1 and TRBJ2-7, with TRBD2 identical over 13 bases. Germline lookup yields CDR1 SGHRS and CDR2 YFSETQ. CDR3 length: 17 residues. V lost 1 base and J lost 3; bases outside the gene matches: 7. The CDR3 loop reads CASSLTGLAGTNYEQYF. DNA of the CDR3: TGCGCCAGCAGCTTGACGGGACTAGCGGGAACGAACTACGAGCAGTACTTC. Full variable domain (missing parts from reference TRBV5-1 and TRBJ2-7): KAGVTQTPRYLIKTRGQQVTLSCSPISGHRSVSWYQQTPGQGLQFLFEYFSETQRNKGNFPGRFSGRQFSNSRSEMNVSTLELGDSALYLCASSLTGLAGTNYEQYFGPGTRLTVT.

In its sample, this clonotype was seen a few times. The chain recombines TRBV7-2 with TRBJ2-1, with TRBD2 as a possible D gene (6 bases). Germline V gene lookup returns CDR1 SGHTA and CDR2 FQGNSA. V was trimmed by 5 bases and J by 11 bases, leaving 16 bases between them. The CDR3 length is 13 residues. The CDR3 DNA follows: TGTGCCAGCAGCCCCCTGATGGGGGGTCAGCAGTTCTTC. This translates into CASSPLMGGQQFF.

The table lists this clonotype with a count of one. V gene TRBV10-3 combines with J gene TRBJ1-5; D is perhaps TRBD1 (5 bases). CDR1 ENHRY and CDR2 SYGVKD come from the germline V gene. V shed 6 bases and J shed 3 bases, with 9 bases lying between them. CDR3 length: 13 amino acids. Written as DNA, the CDR3 is TGTGCCATCAGCAGGGAGATCAATCAGCCCCAGCATTTT. It translates to CAISREINQPQHF.

The sample holds one count of this clonotype. CDR3 nucleotides: TGCAGTGCTAGAGCGGGGCCCTACACTGAAGCTTTCTTT. Translation: CSARAGPYTEAFF. The V and J genes are TRBV20-1 and TRBJ1-1; weak D call: TRBD1 (5 bases). V shed 1 base and J shed 3 bases, with 9 bases lying between them. Germline CDR1 reads DFQATT; CDR2 reads SNEGSKA (reference sequence). CDR3 size: 13 residues.

The genes are TRBV6-6 and TRBJ1-4; maybe TRBD1 (6 bases). Trimming stripped 5 bases from V and 7 bases from J, with 11 bases between. Germline V gene lookup returns CDR1 MNHNY and CDR2 SVGAGI (reference sequence). CDR3 size: 13 residues. CDR3 residues: CASSGTLGEKLFF. The CDR3 region has the DNA TGTGCCAGCAGTGGGACACTGGGTGAAAAACTGTTTTTT.

The V call is TRBV6-1, the J call TRBJ2-1; D remains ambiguous. Germline values: CDR1 MNHNS, CDR2 SASEGT. This CDR3 is built from 16 residues. V was clipped by 7 bases and J by 2 bases, with 18 bases between them. The CDR3 is CASTRRRPSTYNEQFF. In DNA form, the CDR3 reads TGTGCCAGCACCAGGAGACGCCCGTCCACCTACAATGAGCAGTTCTTC.

The V gene is TRBV7-8, the J gene TRBJ1-4; D may be TRBD1 (5 bases). There are 17 residues in the CDR3. Germline CDR1 reads SGHVS; CDR2 reads FQNEAQ. Deletions cut 5 bases from V and 5 bases from J, with 21 bases between. CDR3 nucleotide sequence: TGTGCCAGCAGCCGTTATATTTCGGGGGGTCAAAATGAAAAACTGTTTTTT. Its translation is CASSRYISGGQNEKLFF.

The chain links TRBV21-1 to TRBJ2-1; the table gives TRBD2 as D, unverified against the DNA. TRBV21-1 is a documented pseudogene. CDR3 length: 15 residues. The CDR3 sequence is CASTQRGGGFDEQFF. Here the CDR3 DNA reads TGTGCCAGCACCCAACGGGGAGGGGGATTCGATGAGCAGTTCTTC.

The rearrangement joins TRBV29-1 to TRBJ2-1; tentative D call: TRBD2 (5 bases). This CDR3 spans 13 amino acids. Germline loops: CDR1 SQVTM, CDR2 ANQGSEA. V gave up 7 bases and J gave up 5 bases, with 15 bases separating them. In nucleotides, the CDR3 is TGCAGCGCCCTCAGCGGATACGACAATGAGCAGTTCTTC. It specifies CSALSGYDNEQFF.

This clonotype occurred a few times. The J gene is TRBJ2-5, the V gene TRBV5-6, with D possibly TRBD1 on 5 matching bases. The CDR3 covers 15 residues. V lost 0 bases and J 3 bases, leaving 12 bases between the germline ends. In germline, CDR1 is SGHDT, CDR2 YYEEEE. The CDR3 bases are TGTGCCAGCAGCTTGGAGGGGCCGGCGGAAGAGACCCAGTACTTC. It translates to CASSLEGPAEETQYF.

The rearrangement links TRBV5-5 to TRBJ2-7; weak D call: TRBD2 (5 bases). This CDR3 has 15 residues. Germline V gene lookup returns CDR1 SGHKS and CDR2 YYEKEE (reference sequence). The V gene lost 0 bases and the J gene lost 0 bases, with 10 bases spanning the gap. The CDR3 bases are TGTGCCAGCAGCTTGGCGCGGACTTCCTCCTACGAGCAGTACTTC. It encodes CASSLARTSSYEQYF.

The chain uses TRBV14 and TRBJ1-3, with TRBD1 identical over 10 bases. V shed 4 bases, J shed 2 bases, and the junction held 8 bases outside the gene matches. This CDR3 is 17 amino acids long. CDR1 is SGHDN, CDR2 FVKESK, per germline. The chain's CDR3 is CASSPRRTGGTGNTIYF. In DNA form, the CDR3 reads TGTGCCAGCAGCCCGCGCCGGACAGGGGGAACTGGAAACACCATATATTTT.

This clonotype was detected ten times or more. The chain joins TRBV9 to TRBJ2-3, with D maybe TRBD2 (5 bases). The V and J ends lost 7 bases and 3 bases respectively, with 18 bases between them. Germline values: CDR1 SGDLS, CDR2 YYNGEE. This CDR3 is built from 15 residues. The CDR3, as DNA: TGTGCCAGCTCCTCCTCGGGTAGCGCGACAGATACGCAGTATTTT. Its translation: CASSSSGSATDTQYF.

The J gene is TRBJ2-1, the V gene TRBV11-2; 13 bases match TRBD2. CDR3 length equals 17 residues. V was clipped by 4 bases and J by 6 bases; unmatched bases: 9. Per the germline V gene, CDR1 is SGHAT and CDR2 is FQNNGV. The CDR3 loop reads CASSSRTSGSRGNEQFF. The CDR3 nucleotides are TGTGCCAGCAGCTCGCGGACTAGCGGGAGCAGGGGCAATGAGCAGTTCTTC.

The V call is TRBV28, the J call TRBJ1-5; D is uncertain. Trimming removed 6 bases at V and 1 base at J, with 10 bases between. CDR1 and CDR2 (germline): MDHEN, SYDVKM. The CDR3 is 14 residues long. This CDR3 reads CASRTISSNQPQHF. DNA for the CDR3: TGTGCCAGCAGAACAATCTCGAGCAATCAGCCCCAGCATTTT.

There are a few counts of this clonotype. V usage is TRBV2 and J usage is TRBJ1-3; D not resolved. This CDR3 is 15 amino acids long. The V end was cut by 5 bases, the J end by 4 bases, with 15 bases between. CDR1 and CDR2 (germline): SNHLY, FYNNEI. CDR3 nucleotide sequence: TGTGCCAGCAGTTTTCCGAGGGCAGACGGAAACACCATATATTTT. Protein sequence: CASSFPRADGNTIYF.

The chain combines TRBV20-1 with TRBJ2-4; 9 nucleotides match TRBD2. Germline V gene data show CDR1 as DFQATT and CDR2 as SNEGSKA (reference sequence). V shed 1 base and J 5 bases; nucleotides not matched to a gene: 12. CDR3 length equals 17 residues. In nucleotides, the CDR3 is TGCAGTGCTAGAGGTTGGGGTAGCGGGAGTTGGGAAAACATTCAGTACTTC. Encoded protein: CSARGWGSGSWENIQYF.